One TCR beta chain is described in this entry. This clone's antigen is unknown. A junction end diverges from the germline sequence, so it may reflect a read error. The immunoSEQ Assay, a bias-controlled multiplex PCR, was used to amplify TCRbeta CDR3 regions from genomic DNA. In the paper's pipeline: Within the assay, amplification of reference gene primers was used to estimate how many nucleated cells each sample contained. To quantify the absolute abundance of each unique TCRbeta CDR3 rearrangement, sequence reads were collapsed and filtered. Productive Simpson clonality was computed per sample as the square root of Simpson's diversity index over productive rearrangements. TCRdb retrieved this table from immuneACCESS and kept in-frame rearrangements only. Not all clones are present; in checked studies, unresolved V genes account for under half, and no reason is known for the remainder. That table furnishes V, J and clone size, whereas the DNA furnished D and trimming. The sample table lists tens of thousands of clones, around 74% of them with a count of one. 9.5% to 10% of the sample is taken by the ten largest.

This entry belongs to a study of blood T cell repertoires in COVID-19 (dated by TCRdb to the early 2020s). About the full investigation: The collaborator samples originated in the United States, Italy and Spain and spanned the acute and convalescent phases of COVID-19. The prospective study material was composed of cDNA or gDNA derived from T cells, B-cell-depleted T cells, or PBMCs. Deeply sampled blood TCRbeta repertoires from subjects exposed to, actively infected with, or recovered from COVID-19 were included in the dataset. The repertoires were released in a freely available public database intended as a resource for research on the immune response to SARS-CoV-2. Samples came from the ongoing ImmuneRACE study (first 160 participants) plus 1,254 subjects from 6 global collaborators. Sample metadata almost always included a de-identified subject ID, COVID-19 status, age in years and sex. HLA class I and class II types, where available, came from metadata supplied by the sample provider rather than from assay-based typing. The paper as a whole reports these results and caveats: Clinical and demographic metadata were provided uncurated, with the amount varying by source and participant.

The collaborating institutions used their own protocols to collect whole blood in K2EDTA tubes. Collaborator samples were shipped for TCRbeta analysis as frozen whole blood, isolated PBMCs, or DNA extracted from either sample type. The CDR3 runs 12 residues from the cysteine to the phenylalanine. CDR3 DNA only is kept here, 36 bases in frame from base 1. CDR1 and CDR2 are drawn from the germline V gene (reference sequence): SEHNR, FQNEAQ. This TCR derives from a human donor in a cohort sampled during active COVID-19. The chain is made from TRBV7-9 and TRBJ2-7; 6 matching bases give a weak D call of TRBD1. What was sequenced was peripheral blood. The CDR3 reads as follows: CASSLEQGKENF. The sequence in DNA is TGTGCCAGCAGCTTAGAGCAGGGGAAGGAGAACTTC.